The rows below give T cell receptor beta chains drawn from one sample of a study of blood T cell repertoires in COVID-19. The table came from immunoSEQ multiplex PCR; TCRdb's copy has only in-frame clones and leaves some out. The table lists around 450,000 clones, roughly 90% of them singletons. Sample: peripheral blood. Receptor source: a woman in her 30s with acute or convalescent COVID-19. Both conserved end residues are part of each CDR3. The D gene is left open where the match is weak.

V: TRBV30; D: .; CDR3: CAWSVRGYGYTF
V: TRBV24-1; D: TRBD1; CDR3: CATGQGSIDTQYF
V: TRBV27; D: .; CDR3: CASSFEGSNQPQHF
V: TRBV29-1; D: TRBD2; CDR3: CSVGRGAPTDTQYF
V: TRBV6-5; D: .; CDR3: CASRIRKNQPQHF
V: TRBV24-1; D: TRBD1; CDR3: CATSDNRGVQDTQYF
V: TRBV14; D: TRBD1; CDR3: CASSRLVDRERDEQFF
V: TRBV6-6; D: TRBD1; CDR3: CASSHYRTGLITPLHF
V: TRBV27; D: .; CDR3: CASSFYFSPLHF
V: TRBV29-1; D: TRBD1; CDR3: CSADRVFGEQFF
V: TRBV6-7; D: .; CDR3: CASSAGRPQHF
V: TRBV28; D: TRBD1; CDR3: CASSFGTANYGYTF
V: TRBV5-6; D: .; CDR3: CASSLGPQTATSPLHF
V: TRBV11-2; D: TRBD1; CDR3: CASSQGQGAIEQYF
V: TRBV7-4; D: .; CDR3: CASLGRGDGFPTNEKLFF
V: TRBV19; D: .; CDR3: CASNHGNTEAFF
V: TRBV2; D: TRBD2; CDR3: CASRKGTSGDTQYF
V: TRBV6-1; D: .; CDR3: CASSEGGSTDTQYF
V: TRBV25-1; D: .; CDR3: CASSDINTEAFF
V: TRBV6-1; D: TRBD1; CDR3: CASREQGSPYEQYF
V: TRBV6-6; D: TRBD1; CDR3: CASRSQGASYEQYF
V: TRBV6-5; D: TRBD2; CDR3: CASTQRASGGTQYF
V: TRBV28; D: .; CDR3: CATRHTGDFSNQPQHF
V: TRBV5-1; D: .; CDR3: CASMPRGGPEAFF
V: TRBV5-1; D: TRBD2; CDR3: CASSFLAGSNNEQFF
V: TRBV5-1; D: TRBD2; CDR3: CASSISTSGGPLQETQYF
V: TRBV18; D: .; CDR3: CASSPTGAALAKNIQYF
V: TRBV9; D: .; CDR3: CASSVGRQNYGYTF
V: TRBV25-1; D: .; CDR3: CATSGSSYEQYF
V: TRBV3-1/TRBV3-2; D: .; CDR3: CASSQGFGGHNEQFF
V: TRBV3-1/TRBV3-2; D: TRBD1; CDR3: CATADRATPKQYF
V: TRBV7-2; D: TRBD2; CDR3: CASSLRGGTDTQYF
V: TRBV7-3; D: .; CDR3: CASSPYGGGDYGYTF
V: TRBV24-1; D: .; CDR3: CATSDSQGMGDRAGELFF
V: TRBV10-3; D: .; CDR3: CAISEYFLYNEQFF
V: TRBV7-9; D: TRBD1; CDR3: CASAAGQGRLTEQFF
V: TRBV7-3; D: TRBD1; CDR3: CASSLTGAGETQYF
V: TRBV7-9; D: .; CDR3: CASSLGKELGVDTQYF
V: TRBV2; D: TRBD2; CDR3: CASSEGTSGSDTQYF
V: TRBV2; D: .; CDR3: CASTETRGAQDTQYF
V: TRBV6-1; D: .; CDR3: CASSEGGRDNEKLFF
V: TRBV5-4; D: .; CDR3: CASRAGYNEQFF
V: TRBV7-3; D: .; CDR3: CASSLGQYTDTQYF
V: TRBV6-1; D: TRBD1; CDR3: CASSDRGPLIGNEQFF
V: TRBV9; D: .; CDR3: CASSLQGLKNTGELFF
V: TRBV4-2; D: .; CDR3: CASSQVGGTDTQYF
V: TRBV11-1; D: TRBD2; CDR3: CASSLSGLGRETQYF
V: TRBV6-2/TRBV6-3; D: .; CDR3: CASSYTRGGAGEQFF
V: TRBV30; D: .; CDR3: CAEGVNADTQYF
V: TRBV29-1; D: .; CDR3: CSVEEIALGEQFF
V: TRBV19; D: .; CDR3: CASSSGDQYNSPLHF
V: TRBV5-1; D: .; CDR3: CASSLGGQETQYF
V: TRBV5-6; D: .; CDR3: CASSFQNRDGYTF
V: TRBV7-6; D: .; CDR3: CASSLDSGNQPQHF
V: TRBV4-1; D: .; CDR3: CASSQTQANTEAFF
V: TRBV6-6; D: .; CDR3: CASSYSRQGGGEQYF
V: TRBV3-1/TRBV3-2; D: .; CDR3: CASSQGGVSNQPQHF
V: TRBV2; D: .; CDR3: CASHTGIYEQYF
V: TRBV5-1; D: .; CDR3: CASRTQGGQETQYF
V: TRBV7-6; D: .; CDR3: CASSLRGFTDTQYF